These 14 T cell receptor beta chains originate from one sample sequenced in a study of T-cell reconstitution after alpha-beta-depleted transplantation in children. The study's findings and limits: Several hundred expanded graft clones reportedly supplied alpha-beta T cells about two months after transplant.

This sample's TCRbeta library carried unique molecular identifier barcodes. TCRdb analysed the PCR reads with MiXCR anew, one entry per CDR3 protein. The sample holds 25,000 to 35,000 distinct CDR3 sequences, around 7% seen once. For these TCRs, the target antigens are not known. The sequencing used peripheral blood, collected 60 days after TCRalphabeta/CD19-depleted stem cell transplant. The receptors were gathered from a child less than two years old who had a stem cell transplant for acute myeloid leukemia, so the T cells may come from the graft donor.

The table lists this clonotype with a few counts. Just one base apart from a much larger clone, this may be a read error. As DNA, the CDR3 is TGCGCCAGCAGCCAAGTACCCATCGGGGAGCTGTTTTTT. Protein sequence: CASSQVPIGELFF. J is TRBJ2-2 and V is TRBV4-1; D gene ambiguous. The V end was cut by 1 base, the J end by 7 bases, with 7 bases between. This CDR3 has 13 amino acids. CDR1 is MGHRA, CDR2 YSYEKL, per germline.

This clonotype was seen a handful of times. V is TRBV20-1 and J is TRBJ1-1; D ambiguous. This CDR3 spans 13 amino acids. V was pared by 3 bases and J by 5 bases, with 13 bases between. In germline, CDR1 is DFQATT, CDR2 SNEGSKA (reference sequence). The CDR3 loop reads CSASRPSGTEAFF. The CDR3 bases are TGCAGTGCTAGTCGCCCGAGCGGTACTGAAGCTTTCTTT.

This clonotype has ten or more counts. The chain links TRBV3-1 to TRBJ2-7; TRBD2 aligns across 7 bases. Trimming removed 4 bases from V and 0 bases from J; junction bases left unmatched: 9. The germline V gene has CDR1 LGHDT and CDR2 YNNKEL (reference sequence). The CDR3 runs 16 residues. CDR3 in amino acids: CASSPIAGTFSYEQYF. The DNA for the CDR3 is TGTGCCAGCAGCCCGATAGCGGGCACATTCTCCTACGAGCAGTACTTC.

This clonotype was recorded many times. The gene calls are TRBV28 and TRBJ2-7; D is tentatively TRBD1 or TRBD2 (6 bases each). V was trimmed by 6 bases and J by 2 bases, leaving 20 bases between them. The germline CDR1 and CDR2 sequences are MDHEN and SYDVKM. The CDR3 extends over 16 amino acids. The CDR3 sequence is CASSPEGGLLTYEQYF. The CDR3 DNA follows: TGTGCCAGCAGCCCGGAGGGGGGCCTTCTCACCTACGAGCAGTACTTC.

The V gene is TRBV18, the J gene TRBJ2-1; 11 bases map to TRBD2. Trimming removed 2 bases from V and 2 bases from J; junction bases left unmatched: 20. Germline loops: CDR1 KGHSH, CDR2 LQKENI. CDR3 size: 22 residues. CDR3 sequence (DNA): TGTGCCAGCTCACCAGAAGCAGCCCAGATTGTGGGGACTAGCGGAACCTACAATGAGCAGTTCTTC. It is translated as CASSPEAAQIVGTSGTYNEQFF. The full variable domain, its missing parts supplied by reference TRBV18 and TRBJ2-1, is NAGVMQNPRHLVRRRGQEARLRCSPMKGHSHVYWYRQLPEEGLKFMVYLQKENIIDESGMPKERFSAEFPKEGPSILRIQQVVRGDSAAYFCASSPEAAQIVGTSGTYNEQFFGPGTRLTVL.

This clonotype was seen at least ten times. The chain carries TRBV7-9 and TRBJ2-1; D gene uncertain. The germline V and J ends were trimmed by 3 bases and 8 bases, with 5 bases remaining between them. Germline CDR1 reads SEHNR; CDR2 reads FQNEAQ (reference sequence). The CDR3 length is 11 residues. The CDR3 DNA follows: TGTGCCAGCAGCTTCCGGGATGAGCAGTTCTTC. Amino acids: CASSFRDEQFF. The complete variable domain, with remaining parts taken from reference TRBV7-9 and TRBJ2-1, reads DTGVSQNPRHKITKRGQNVTFRCDPISEHNRLYWYRQTLGQGPEFLTYFQNEAQLEKSRLLSDRFSAERPKGSFSTLEIQRTEQGDSAMYLCASSFRDEQFFGPGTRLTVL.

The table lists this clonotype with a count of one. The genes are TRBV13 and TRBJ2-5, with D possibly matching TRBD2 (6 bases). Trimming removed 2 bases at V and 7 bases at J, with 11 bases between. CDR3 size: 13 residues. Germline V CDR1 and CDR2: PRHDT, FYEKMQ (reference sequence). The CDR3 DNA is TGTGCCAGCAGCTTACATAGGAGGGGGACCCAGTACTTC. It is translated as CASSLHRRGTQYF. Full variable domain (remainder filled in from reference TRBV13 and TRBJ2-5): AAGVIQSPRHLIKEKRETATLKCYPIPRHDTVYWYQQGPGQDPQFLISFYEKMQSDKGSIPDRFSAQQFSDYHSELNMSSLELGDSALYFCASSLHRRGTQYFGPGTRLLVL.

This clonotype has ten or more counts. The V call is TRBV18, the J call TRBJ2-7, with 7 bases aligning to TRBD1. V gave up 6 bases and J gave up 2 bases; unmatched junction bases: 7. The CDR3 has 14 residues. Germline V gene sequence: CDR1 KGHSH, CDR2 LQKENI. CDR3 region: CASSPRDRTYEQYF. The CDR3, as DNA: TGTGCCAGCTCCCCCCGGGACAGAACCTACGAGCAGTACTTC.

In this sample, this clonotype turned up many times. The rearrangement uses TRBV20-1 and TRBJ2-3, with a possible D match to TRBD2 (5 bases). The CDR3 has 14 residues. Per the germline V gene, CDR1 is DFQATT and CDR2 is SNEGSKA (reference sequence). Trimming removed 0 bases at V and 4 bases at J, with 11 bases between. Here the CDR3 reads CSARDIGGPDTQYF. CDR3 DNA sequence: TGCAGTGCTAGAGATATTGGAGGCCCAGATACGCAGTATTTT.

This clonotype was detected ten times or more. The CDR3 spells CASSQGLAPSYEQYF. The DNA for the CDR3 is TGCGCCAGCAGCCAAGGACTAGCCCCGAGCTACGAGCAGTACTTC. The chain combines TRBV4-3 with TRBJ2-7; TRBD2 agrees at 7 bases. CDR3 length: 15 amino acids. CDR1 and CDR2 (germline): LGHNA, YSLEER. Trimming took 1 base from V and 3 from J; bases not matched to a gene: 6.

In its sample, this clonotype was seen once. The rearrangement joins TRBV27 to TRBJ2-5, with a weak D call TRBD1 (6 bases). CDR3 length equals 14 residues. Deletions cut 5 bases from V and 5 bases from J, with 15 bases between. The germline gives CDR1 MNHEY, CDR2 SMNVEV (reference sequence). CDR3 protein: CASSPRQVVETQYF. The DNA of the CDR3 is TGTGCCAGCAGTCCGAGACAGGTCGTGGAGACCCAGTACTTC.

This clonotype was found many times. The rearrangement uses TRBV12-3 or TRBV12-4 and TRBJ1-6, with 7 bases that match TRBD1. The CDR3 has 17 amino acids. The V gene end was trimmed by 5 bases and the J gene end by 9 bases; junction bases not matched to a gene: 16. The CDR3 DNA follows: TGTGCCAGCAGTCCCTCGACAGGGAGGGGCGTATTTTCACCCCTCCACTTT. Protein sequence: CASSPSTGRGVFSPLHF.

In this sample, this clonotype turned up many times. V gene TRBV6-5 combines with J gene TRBJ2-1; a possible D gene is TRBD1 (6 bases). From germline, CDR1 is MNHEY and CDR2 SVGAGI. Trimming left V 2 bases short and J 5 bases short, with 13 bases between. This CDR3 region has 15 residues. The CDR3 loop reads CASSYEGELHNEQFF. CDR3 DNA: TGTGCCAGCAGTTACGAGGGGGAGCTACACAATGAGCAGTTCTTC.

Ten or more counts support this clonotype. The rearrangement joins TRBV6-5 to TRBJ1-4, with 8 bases identical to TRBD1. Germline CDR1 and CDR2: MNHEY and SVGAGI. Trimming removed 5 bases from V and 8 bases from J; junction bases left unmatched: 7. This CDR3 comprises 14 residues. The CDR3 bases are TGTGCCAGCAGTCCGGACAGGGTTGACGAAAAACTGTTTTTT. This encodes CASSPDRVDEKLFF.